Below, 15 T cell receptor beta chains from the same sample are listed, as sequenced in a study of T cell responses to AZD1222 COVID-19 vaccine. Sequencing used immunoSEQ multiplex PCR; TCRdb keeps in-frame clones, though not all of them. There are roughly 100,000 clones in the sample; roughly nine tenths occur only once, and roughly 4% lies in the top ten. Material: peripheral blood, obtained on day 0 of AZD1222 vaccination. The receptors were sampled from an adult in good health.

The chain is built from TRBV18 and TRBJ1-1; the match to TRBD1 covers 8 bases. The germline gives CDR1 KGHSH, CDR2 LQKENI. This CDR3 region has 13 residues. The junction had 4 bases not matched to a gene; V was cut back by 4 bases and J by 6 bases. The CDR3: CASSLDRGPEAFF. The CDR3 DNA reads as TGTGCCAGCTCACTAGACAGGGGCCCTGAAGCTTTCTTT. Full variable domain (rest looked up from reference TRBV18 and TRBJ1-1): NAGVMQNPRHLVRRRGQEARLRCSPMKGHSHVYWYRQLPEEGLKFMVYLQKENIIDESGMPKERFSAEFPKEGPSILRIQQVVRGDSAAYFCASSLDRGPEAFFGQGTRLTVV.

The rearrangement joins TRBV11-2 to TRBJ2-1; TRBD2 matches 7 bases. Germline V gene data show CDR1 as SGHAT and CDR2 as FQNNGV. V trimming: 5 bases; J trimming: 0 bases; junction bases outside the gene matches: 7. The CDR3 is 16 amino acids. CDR3 DNA sequence: TGTGCCAGCAGCGGGTCCGGGACTAACTCCTACAATGAGCAGTTCTTC. Protein sequence: CASSGSGTNSYNEQFF.

The sample holds a few counts of this clone. The chain recombines TRBV7-2 with TRBJ1-5, with TRBD1 as a possible D gene (5 bases). V was pared by 1 base and J by 7 bases, with 14 bases between. The CDR3 extends over 15 amino acids. Germline CDR1 is SGHTA and CDR2 is FQGNSA. The CDR3 DNA sequence: TGTGCCAGCAGCTTAGGGGTGAGGGAGGGGCAGCCCCAGCATTTT. Protein: CASSLGVREGQPQHF.

The V call is TRBV3-1 (or the pseudogene TRBV3-2), the J call TRBJ1-4, with TRBD1 matching over 8 bases. This CDR3 has 13 amino acids. V gave up 11 bases and J gave up 4 bases; unmatched junction bases: 6. CDR1 is LGHDT and CDR2 is YNNKEL in the germline V gene (reference sequence). The CDR3 DNA sequence: TGTGCCGGTCCGGGACAGGATAATGAAAAACTGTTTTTT. Amino acids: CAGPGQDNEKLFF.

The chain couples TRBV7-5 to TRBJ1-3. TRBV7-5 is termed a pseudogene. CDR3 length: 12 residues. This CDR3 reads CARSVPGNTIYF. The DNA of the CDR3 is TGTGCCAGAAGCGTGCCCGGAAACACCATATATTTT.

The chain uses TRBV6-6 and TRBJ2-5; D is uncertain. Trimming pared 3 bases from V and 4 bases from J, leaving 6 bases between. The CDR3 sequence is 12 residues long. CDR1 and CDR2 (germline): MNHNY, SVGAGI (reference sequence). The CDR3 DNA follows: TGTGCCAGCAGTTATTCAGTAGAGACCCAGTACTTC. The encoded protein is CASSYSVETQYF.

The chain is built from TRBV12-5 and TRBJ1-1, with D uncertain. Germline CDR1 and CDR2: LGHNT and FRNRAP. Trimming pared 4 bases from V and 1 base from J, leaving 7 bases between. CDR3 length: 13 residues. CDR3 in amino acids: CASGSSENTEAFF. The DNA of the CDR3 is TGTGCTAGTGGTTCGTCGGAGAACACTGAAGCTTTCTTT.

This clone was seen once. The rearrangement uses TRBV5-4 and TRBJ2-2, with 15 bases aligning to TRBD2. The CDR3 totals 18 residues. CDR1 SGHNT and CDR2 YYREEE come from the germline V gene (reference sequence). V lost 2 bases, J lost 2 bases, and 4 bases stayed unmatched. For the CDR3, the DNA is TGTGCCAGCAGCTTACCGGGACTAGCGGGGGGCAACACCGGGGAGCTGTTTTTT. It codes for CASSLPGLAGGNTGELFF.

This rearrangement joins TRBV6-2 or TRBV6-3 to TRBJ1-5; a weak D match, TRBD1 (5 bases). Germline V CDR1 and CDR2: MNHEY, SVGEGT. The CDR3 extends over 18 amino acids. The V gene lost 0 bases and the J gene lost 8 bases, with 23 bases spanning the gap. The CDR3 DNA sequence: TGTGCCAGCAGTTACTCTGGGGGGGGAAGAGGGGATCTGGAGCCCCAGCATTTT. Translating it yields CASSYSGGGRGDLEPQHF.

The chain has TRBV6-4 and TRBJ1-6; TRBD1 is a possible D gene (6 bases). Trimming stripped 6 bases from V and 8 bases from J, with 20 bases between. This CDR3 comprises 16 residues. Germline V gene data show CDR1 as MRHNA and CDR2 as SNTAGT. This CDR3 is CASSGKQKDSHSPLHF. CDR3 sequence (DNA): TGTGCCAGCAGCGGCAAACAAAAGGACAGTCATTCACCCCTCCACTTT.

This clone is a singleton in its sample. The rearrangement joins TRBV5-1 to TRBJ1-2; D is ambiguous. The ends were cut back, 3 bases at V and 7 bases at J, with 19 bases in the middle. CDR1 SGHRS and CDR2 YFSETQ come from the germline V gene. The CDR3 consists of 15 residues. CDR3 nucleotides: TGCGCCAGCAGCTATTGGAGGAGTAGGGATGGTGGCTACACCTTC. Its protein is CASSYWRSRDGGYTF.

This clone appeared a single time. The chain uses TRBV7-8 and TRBJ1-5, with D hard to call. The V end was cut by 3 bases, the J end by 2 bases, with 11 bases between. Per germline, CDR1 SGHVS and CDR2 FQNEAQ. The CDR3 runs to 15 residues. The CDR3 spells CASSFQAGGNQPQHF. The DNA for the CDR3 is TGTGCCAGCAGCTTCCAGGCCGGGGGCAATCAGCCCCAGCATTTT.

The chain combines TRBV5-5 with TRBJ1-2; D might be TRBD1 (5 bases). Trimming pared 0 bases from V and 4 bases from J, leaving 13 bases between. The germline CDR1 and CDR2 sequences are SGHKS and YYEKEE (reference sequence). The CDR3 is 15 amino acids. CDR3 region: CASSLARGWAYGYTF. For the CDR3, the DNA is TGTGCCAGCAGCTTGGCCCGGGGGTGGGCCTATGGCTACACCTTC. Supplemented by reference TRBV5-5 and TRBJ1-2, the full variable domain reads DAGVTQSPTHLIKTRGQQVTLRCSPISGHKSVSWYQQVLGQGPQFIFQYYEKEERGRGNFPDRFSARQFPNYSSELNVNALLLGDSALYLCASSLARGWAYGYTFGSGTRLTVV.

The chain links TRBV5-6 to TRBJ2-6, with D hard to call. Germline CDR1 and CDR2: SGHDT and YYEEEE. Trimming removed 3 bases at V and 0 bases at J, with 10 bases between. The CDR3 loop spans 16 amino acids. CDR3 sequence: CASSSVLFSGANVLTF. CDR3 sequence (DNA): TGTGCCAGCAGCTCGGTCCTCTTCTCTGGGGCCAACGTCCTGACTTTC.

This clone was counted a single time. J is TRBJ2-3 and V is TRBV15; 9 nucleotides match TRBD2. The germline gives CDR1 LNHNV, CDR2 YYDKDF (reference sequence). The J segment lost 3 bases and the V segment lost 0 bases, leaving 13 bases of the junction unmatched. CDR3 length: 19 amino acids. CDR3 in DNA: TGTGCCACCAGCAGAGAGACTAGCGGACTCCTCTTTGGAACAGATACGCAGTATTTT. Its protein product is CATSRETSGLLFGTDTQYF.